This entry is about one T cell receptor (beta chain). Antigen unknown. The record originates from a study of CD8 T cells in ankylosing spondylitis. Study findings and constraints: Relatively scarce in peripheral blood, disease-linked clones were CD8+. Reports say disease-linked clones showed up significantly more in matched ankylosing spondylitis synovial fluid. What appeared characteristic of ankylosing spondylitis blood was a TCR beta motif of eight highly homologous variants.

Molecular-barcoded quantitative 5'-RACE produced these TCR beta libraries. TCRdb re-called the 5' RACE reads with MiXCR, one entry per CDR3 protein. The repertoire has about 300,000 distinct CDR3 sequences, around 21% of them found once; the top ten carry roughly 3.6%. Germline assignment: CDR1 SGDLS and CDR2 YYNGEE. There are 17 residues in the CDR3. V lost 4 bases to trimming and J lost 8 bases; unmatched junction nucleotides: 11. Source material: blood, either unsorted or a sorted T cell fraction (not recorded which). This receptor was taken from a female donor with ankylosing spondylitis or in good health (not recorded which). The gene calls are TRBV9 and TRBJ2-2, with 13 bases matching TRBD2. Here the CDR3 DNA reads TGTGCCAGCAGCACACCGGGACTAGCGGGGACAAAGGGGGAGCTGTTTTTT. This encodes CASSTPGLAGTKGELFF. Full variable domain (rest looked up from reference TRBV9 and TRBJ2-2): DSGVTQTPKHLITATGQRVTLRCSPRSGDLSVYWYQQSLDQGLQFLIQYYNGEERAKGNILERFSAQQFPDLHSELNLSSLELGDSALYFCASSTPGLAGTKGELFFGEGSRLTVL.